The 10 T cell receptor beta chains in this list originate from one sample, sequenced in a study of PD-1 blockade in classical Hodgkin lymphoma. The sample's time point: cycle 4 day 1 (C4D1), after 6 weeks of nivolumab. All patients experienced relapse after autologous stem cell transplantation, and brentuximab vedotin exposure was variable. Libraries were prepared by immunoSEQ multiplex PCR; TCRdb keeps only in-frame clonotypes and omits some of them. The data hold 90,000 to 110,000 clones, with roughly nine tenths observed a single time. The sample here was peripheral blood mononuclear cells (PBMCs), taken before the fourth cycle of nivolumab. The origin of the receptors is a human donor with classical Hodgkin lymphoma.

In the case of this clone: Distinct nucleotide sequences in the sample also encode this CDR3. The chain is built from TRBV28 and TRBJ1-2; TRBD1 matches at 9 bases. Germline CDR1 and CDR2: MDHEN and SYDVKM. The CDR3 is 14 amino acids. Trimming cost V 6 bases and J 8 bases; bases outside gene matches: 10. This CDR3 reads CASSQGQGARGYTF. Here the CDR3 DNA reads TGTGCCAGCAGCCAGGGACAGGGAGCGCGAGGCTACACCTTC.

The chain couples TRBV5-4 to TRBJ1-2; no clear D. The CDR3 loop spans 11 amino acids. Trimming cost V 4 bases and J 8 bases, with 9 bases left between them. From germline, CDR1 is SGHNT and CDR2 YYREEE (reference sequence). CDR3 amino acids: CASSATAGYTF. DNA of the CDR3: TGTGCCAGCAGCGCAACAGCGGGCTACACCTTC.

The chain uses TRBV11-2 and TRBJ2-3; TRBD1 matches 9 bases. CDR3 length: 15 amino acids. J lost 3 bases, V lost 7 bases, and 8 bases had no gene match. Germline CDR1 is SGHAT and CDR2 is FQNNGV. CDR3 bases: TGTGCCAGCACCCCCCTGGACAGGGGAACAGATACGCAGTATTTT. Residues: CASTPLDRGTDTQYF.

The chain employs TRBV5-1 and TRBJ1-2; D unclear. The CDR3 length is 13 residues. From germline, CDR1 is SGHRS and CDR2 YFSETQ. With 0 bases removed from V and 8 bases from J, the gap between germline ends came to 11 bases. In nucleotides, the CDR3 is TGCGCCAGCAGCTTGGGCGGGGAAGGAGGCTACACCTTC. As protein: CASSLGGEGGYTF.

The J gene is TRBJ1-2, the V gene TRBV5-4, with a possible D match to TRBD1 (5 bases). Germline lookup yields CDR1 SGHNT and CDR2 YYREEE (reference sequence). Trimming stripped 3 bases from V and 9 bases from J, with 12 bases between. The CDR3 sequence is 12 residues long. CDR3 residues: CASSSAGKSYTF. CDR3 coding DNA: TGTGCCAGCAGCTCCGCAGGGAAAAGCTACACCTTC. The full variable domain, completed using reference TRBV5-4 and TRBJ1-2, is ETGVTQSPTHLIKTRGQQVTLRCSSQSGHNTVSWYQQALGQGPQFIFQYYREEENGRGNFPPRFSGLQFPNYSSELNVNALELDDSALYLCASSSAGKSYTFGSGTRLTVV.

The CDR3 nucleotides are TGTGCCACCAGCAGGGGGACAGGGGATGGCTACACCTTC. Translated: CATSRGTGDGYTF. V gene TRBV15 combines with J gene TRBJ1-2; 10 bases map to TRBD1. V shed 3 bases and J 6 bases; nucleotides not matched to a gene: 1. This CDR3 has 13 residues. The germline gives CDR1 LNHNV, CDR2 YYDKDF (reference sequence).

CDR3 bases: TGTGCCAGCTCACCACAGGACAGGAACACTGAAGCTTTCTTT. Translated, it gives CASSPQDRNTEAFF. The chain combines TRBV18 with TRBJ1-1, with D perhaps matching TRBD1 (6 bases). Germline CDR1 reads KGHSH; CDR2 reads LQKENI. V dropped 1 base and J dropped 1 base, with 7 bases sitting between them. This CDR3 has 14 amino acids.

This rearrangement joins TRBV7-9 to TRBJ2-7; maybe TRBD2 (5 bases). CDR1 and CDR2 from the germline V gene are SEHNR and FQNEAQ (reference sequence). CDR3 length: 15 residues. V dropped 1 base and J dropped 0 bases, with 10 bases sitting between them. CDR3 in DNA: TGTGCCAGCAGCTTAGATGCGGGTTACTCCTACGAGCAGTACTTC. It translates to CASSLDAGYSYEQYF.

The chain recombines TRBV5-6 with TRBJ2-7, with TRBD2 identical over 10 bases. The CDR3 sequence is 16 residues long. The germline V gene has CDR1 SGHDT and CDR2 YYEEEE. The V and J ends lost 1 base and 5 bases, in that order; junction bases with no gene match: 9. The CDR3 nucleotides are TGTGCCAGCAGCTTGCTCCCTAGCGGGAGTATCAACGAGCAGTACTTC. The encoded protein is CASSLLPSGSINEQYF.

The rearrangement joins TRBV29-1 to TRBJ2-3; possibly TRBD1 or TRBD2 for D (5 bases each). Trimming pared 2 bases from V and 4 bases from J, leaving 13 bases between. CDR1 is SQVTM, CDR2 ANQGSEA, per germline. The CDR3 contains 14 residues. The CDR3 nucleotides are TGCAGCGTTGAAACAGGACTGTGGGCAGATACGCAGTATTTT. Encoded protein: CSVETGLWADTQYF.